These 19 T cell receptor beta chains share one sample of origin, sequenced in a study of beta chain features in type 1 diabetes. Their antigens are not known. cDNA synthesis used the whole RNA isolate, giving expressed TCRB sequences. Sequenced by immunoSEQ multiplex PCR; TCRdb stores in-frame clones only, minus some. The data contain about 390,000 clones, around 10% of them singletons. Study findings and constraints: Shortening that was moderate but significant affected the TCRB CDR3s of Type 1 diabetes patients in all four CD4+ subsets.

The sequencing input was central memory CD4+ T cells from blood. These receptors were taken from a man under 40 with type 1 diabetes.

V and J are TRBV11-2 and TRBJ2-1; D is ambiguous. Germline CDR1 reads SGHAT; CDR2 reads FQNNGV. Trimming stripped 6 bases from V and 6 bases from J, with 27 bases between. The CDR3 has 18 residues. CDR3: CASRGWTAIPGTTNEQFF. The CDR3 region has the DNA TGTGCCAGCAGGGGCTGGACGGCGATCCCTGGCACTACCAATGAGCAGTTCTTC.

This clone has just a few counts. CDR3 amino acids: CASSPGQGWTDNEQFF. CDR3 sequence (DNA): TGTGCCAGCAGCCCAGGGCAGGGATGGACGGACAATGAGCAGTTCTTC. The chain recombines TRBV11-1 with TRBJ2-1; D might be TRBD1 (5 bases). The germline V and J ends were trimmed by 5 bases and 5 bases, with 19 bases remaining between them. CDR3 length: 16 residues. Per the germline V gene, CDR1 is SGHAT and CDR2 is FQDESV (reference sequence).

This clone was counted only a few times. This chain links TRBV29-1 with TRBJ1-4, with D possibly TRBD1 on 5 matching bases. The germline V and J ends were trimmed by 6 bases and 7 bases, with 15 bases remaining between them. Germline V lookup: CDR1 SQVTM, CDR2 ANQGSEA. The CDR3 is made up of 13 amino acids. The CDR3 sequence: CSVVGRGGEKLFF. The CDR3 coding sequence is TGCAGCGTCGTCGGGAGGGGAGGTGAAAAACTGTTTTTT.

The genes are TRBV7-3 and TRBJ2-7, with D unresolved. Germline values: CDR1 SGHTA, CDR2 FQGTGA. With 2 bases removed from V and 7 bases from J, the gap between germline ends came to 12 bases. The CDR3 has 13 amino acids. Here the CDR3 reads CASSLGPRAEQYF. The CDR3 DNA reads as TGTGCCAGCAGCTTAGGCCCGAGAGCGGAGCAGTACTTC.

The chain uses TRBV6-1 and TRBJ2-2, with 7 bases matching TRBD1. V lost 5 bases and J lost 2; bases outside the gene matches: 5. This CDR3 has 15 amino acids. Germline CDR1 and CDR2: MNHNS and SASEGT. The CDR3 DNA is TGTGCCAGCAGTACCGGGACAGCTAACACCGGGGAGCTGTTTTTT. Amino acid sequence: CASSTGTANTGELFF.

In this sample, this clone turned up a few times. The chain carries TRBV27 and TRBJ2-1; 13 nucleotides align to TRBD2. Trimming at V came to 5 bases and at J to 4 bases, leaving 5 bases not matched to a gene. Germline loops: CDR1 MNHEY, CDR2 SMNVEV (reference sequence). The length of the CDR3 is 16 residues. DNA of the CDR3: TGTGCCAGCAGTGGTCCGGGACTAGCGGGATACAATGAGCAGTTCTTC. It is translated as CASSGPGLAGYNEQFF.

This clone was counted only a few times. The CDR3 sequence is CASSLGDRDYNEQFF. The CDR3 DNA sequence: TGTGCCAGCAGCTTAGGGGACAGGGACTACAATGAGCAGTTCTTC. The chain links TRBV7-9 to TRBJ2-1; TRBD1 matches at 9 bases. The CDR3 runs to 15 residues. Germline CDR1 SEHNR, CDR2 FQNEAQ (reference sequence). The ends lost 1 base at V and 3 bases at J; junction bases unmatched: 1.

This chain uses TRBV30 with TRBJ2-7, with 8 bases matching TRBD2. Germline V gene lookup returns CDR1 GTSNPN and CDR2 SVGIG (reference sequence). V shed 3 bases and J 5 bases; nucleotides not matched to a gene: 12. This CDR3 region has 15 residues. CDR3 loop: CAWSKGRGAGDEQYF. The CDR3 DNA reads TGTGCCTGGAGCAAAGGGCGGGGGGCGGGGGACGAGCAGTACTTC. The variable domain in full, with the rest retrieved from reference TRBV30 and TRBJ2-7, is SQTIHQWPATLVQPVGSPLSLECTVEGTSNPNLYWYRQAAGRGLQLLFYSVGIGQISSEVPQNLSASRPQDRQFILSSKKLLLSDSGFYLCAWSKGRGAGDEQYFGPGTRLTVT.

The chain employs TRBV19 and TRBJ1-1; the D gene is possibly TRBD1 (6 bases). CDR1 LNHDA and CDR2 SQIVND come from the germline V gene (reference sequence). CDR3 size: 14 residues. V lost 5 bases and J lost 5, with 15 bases in between. CDR3 sequence: CASSLGGRTTEAFF. The CDR3 DNA follows: TGTGCCAGTAGTCTAGGGGGAAGAACAACTGAAGCTTTCTTT.

This clone was recorded a few times. The gene calls are TRBV6-1 and TRBJ1-5; weak D call: TRBD1 (6 bases). Germline V gene data show CDR1 as MNHNS and CDR2 as SASEGT. This CDR3 has 15 residues. V was trimmed by 6 bases and J by 4 bases, leaving 16 bases between them. The CDR3 DNA follows: TGTGCCAGCAGCGAAAATACAGGGTTAAATCAGCCCCAGCATTTT. Amino acids: CASSENTGLNQPQHF.

This clone has just a few counts. Here the CDR3 DNA reads TGTGCCAGCAGTCAAGGGGGGGGCGTACAAGAGACCCAGTACTTC. This codes for CASSQGGGVQETQYF. The chain joins TRBV27 to TRBJ2-5; the D gene is possibly TRBD2 (7 bases). CDR1 and CDR2 from the germline V gene are MNHEY and SMNVEV (reference sequence). Trimming pared 5 bases from V and 2 bases from J, leaving 15 bases between. This CDR3 is 15 amino acids long.

The genes are TRBV27 and TRBJ1-4; D not resolved. The CDR3 consists of 14 residues. The germline V gene encodes CDR1 MNHEY and CDR2 SMNVEV (reference sequence). Trimming removed 6 bases at V and 0 bases at J, with 8 bases between. The CDR3 DNA reads as TGTGCCAGCAGCGTCCTTGCAACTAATGAAAAACTGTTTTTT. It encodes CASSVLATNEKLFF. Full variable domain (remainder filled in from reference TRBV27 and TRBJ1-4): EAQVTQNPRYLITVTGKKLTVTCSQNMNHEYMSWYRQDPGLGLRQIYYSMNVEVTDKGDVPEGYKVSRKEKRNFPLILESPSPNQTSLYFCASSVLATNEKLFFGSGTQLSVL.

CDR3 DNA: TGTGCCTCAAAGGAGGAGACCCAGTACTTC. This encodes CASKEETQYF. The chain employs TRBV6-5 and TRBJ2-5; no definite D call. This CDR3 is 10 amino acids long. V was clipped by 11 bases and J by 5 bases, with 9 bases between them. In germline, CDR1 is MNHEY, CDR2 SVGAGI.

This clone has at least ten counts. The CDR3 region has the DNA TGTGCCAGCAGTTACTCGGTAGCCCAAGAGACCCAGTACTTC. Encoded protein: CASSYSVAQETQYF. V and J are TRBV6-6 and TRBJ2-5; D call uncertain. Germline CDR1 and CDR2: MNHNY and SVGAGI (reference sequence). This CDR3 has 14 amino acids. Trimming pared 0 bases from V and 1 base from J, leaving 6 bases between.

The chain employs TRBV19 and TRBJ1-2; TRBD1 matches 7 bases. Per the germline V gene, CDR1 is LNHDA and CDR2 is SQIVND (reference sequence). CDR3 length: 15 amino acids. Trimming at V came to 3 bases and at J to 3 bases, leaving 7 bases not matched to a gene. The CDR3 region is CASSIISTGDYGYTF. The DNA for the CDR3 is TGTGCCAGTAGTATTATCTCCACAGGGGACTATGGCTACACCTTC.

J is TRBJ2-4 and V is TRBV7-2; 11 nucleotides line up with TRBD1. The CDR3 contains 15 residues. Germline CDR1 reads SGHTA; CDR2 reads FQGNSA. The junction had 3 bases not matched to a gene; V was cut back by 8 bases and J by 0 bases. The CDR3 loop reads CASGDRGIAKNIQYF. Here the CDR3 DNA reads TGTGCCAGCGGGGACAGGGGGATAGCCAAAAACATTCAGTACTTC.

A few counts support this clone. V usage is TRBV7-9 and J usage is TRBJ2-1; TRBD2 matches at 9 bases. Germline V CDR1 and CDR2: SEHNR, FQNEAQ (reference sequence). The CDR3 runs 15 residues. Trimming removed 1 base from V and 10 bases from J; junction bases left unmatched: 8. CDR3 nucleotides: TGTGCCAGCAGCTTAGTTACTAGCGGGTTTTTGGAGCAGTTCTTC. This encodes CASSLVTSGFLEQFF.

The chain combines TRBV5-1 with TRBJ2-5, with 7 bases lining up with TRBD1. The V segment lost 0 bases and the J segment 1 base; nucleotides outside the gene matches: 0. The CDR3 extends over 14 amino acids. The germline V gene has CDR1 SGHRS and CDR2 YFSETQ. The CDR3 DNA reads TGCGCCAGCAGCTTGGGGGACAGCCAAGAGACCCAGTACTTC. It specifies CASSLGDSQETQYF.

Note on this clone: Germline and junction disagree at one end, which may indicate a read error. The chain uses TRBV4-2 and TRBJ2-4; D is ambiguous. Germline V gene sequence: CDR1 LGHNA, CDR2 YNFKEQ. There are 18 residues in the CDR3. The CDR3 nucleotides read TGTACCAGCAGCCAACTTAGTTGGGCAGGAGCCTCCGAAAACATTCAGTACTTC. It yields the protein CTSSQLSWAGASENIQYF.